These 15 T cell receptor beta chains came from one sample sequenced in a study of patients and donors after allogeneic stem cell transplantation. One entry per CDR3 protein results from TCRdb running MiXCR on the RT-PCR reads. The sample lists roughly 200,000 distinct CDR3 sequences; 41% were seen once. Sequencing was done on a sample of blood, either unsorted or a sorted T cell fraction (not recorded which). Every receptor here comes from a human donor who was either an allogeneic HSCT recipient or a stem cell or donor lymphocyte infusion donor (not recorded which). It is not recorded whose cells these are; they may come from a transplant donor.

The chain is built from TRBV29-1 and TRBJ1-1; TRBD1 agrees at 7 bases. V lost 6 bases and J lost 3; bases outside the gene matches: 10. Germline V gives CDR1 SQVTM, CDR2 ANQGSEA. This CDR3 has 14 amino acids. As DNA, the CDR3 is TGCAGCGTCCCGAGGGAGGGGGCTCACACTGAAGCTTTCTTT. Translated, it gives CSVPREGAHTEAFF.

The CDR3: CASSVGLYGTEAFF. The DNA of the CDR3 is TGTGCCAGCAGCGTAGGTCTTTATGGCACTGAAGCTTTCTTT. This chain joins TRBV9 and TRBJ1-1; D call uncertain. The V end lost 0 bases, the J end lost 4 bases, and 10 bases lay between the germline ends. CDR1 is SGDLS and CDR2 is YYNGEE in the germline V gene. This CDR3 is built from 14 residues. Using reference TRBV9 and TRBJ1-1 for the parts outside the CDR3, the full variable domain is DSGVTQTPKHLITATGQRVTLRCSPRSGDLSVYWYQQSLDQGLQFLIQYYNGEERAKGNILERFSAQQFPDLHSELNLSSLELGDSALYFCASSVGLYGTEAFFGQGTRLTVV.

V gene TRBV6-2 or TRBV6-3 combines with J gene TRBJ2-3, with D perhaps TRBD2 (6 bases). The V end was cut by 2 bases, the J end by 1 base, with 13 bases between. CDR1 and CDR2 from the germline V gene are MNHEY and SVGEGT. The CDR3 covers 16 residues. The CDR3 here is CASSYTADYRTDTQYF. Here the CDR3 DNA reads TGTGCCAGCAGTTACACCGCGGACTACCGCACAGATACGCAGTATTTT.

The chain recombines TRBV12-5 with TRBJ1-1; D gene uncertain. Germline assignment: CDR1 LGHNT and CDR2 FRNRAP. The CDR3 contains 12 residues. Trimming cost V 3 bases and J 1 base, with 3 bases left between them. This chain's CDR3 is CASGLGNTEAFF. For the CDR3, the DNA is TGTGCTAGTGGTTTAGGGAACACTGAAGCTTTCTTT.

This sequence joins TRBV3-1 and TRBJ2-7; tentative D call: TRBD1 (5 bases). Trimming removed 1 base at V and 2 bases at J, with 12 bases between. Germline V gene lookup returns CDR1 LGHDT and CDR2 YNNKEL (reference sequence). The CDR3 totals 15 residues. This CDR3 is CASSQGGRVAYEQYF. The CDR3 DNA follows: TGTGCCAGCAGCCAAGGAGGCAGGGTCGCCTACGAGCAGTACTTC.

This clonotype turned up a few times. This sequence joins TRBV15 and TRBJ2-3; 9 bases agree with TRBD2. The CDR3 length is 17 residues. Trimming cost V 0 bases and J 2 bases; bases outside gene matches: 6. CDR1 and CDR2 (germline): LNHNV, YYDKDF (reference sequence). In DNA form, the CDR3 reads TGTGCCACCAGCAGAGATAGGCTAGCGGGGCTCACAGATACGCAGTATTTT. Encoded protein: CATSRDRLAGLTDTQYF.

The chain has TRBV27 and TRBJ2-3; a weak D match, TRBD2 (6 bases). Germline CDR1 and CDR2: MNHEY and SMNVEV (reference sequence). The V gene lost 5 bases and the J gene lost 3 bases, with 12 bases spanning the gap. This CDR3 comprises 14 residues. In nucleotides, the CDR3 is TGTGCCAGCAGTCTGTACCGGGAGACAGATACGCAGTATTTT. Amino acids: CASSLYRETDTQYF.

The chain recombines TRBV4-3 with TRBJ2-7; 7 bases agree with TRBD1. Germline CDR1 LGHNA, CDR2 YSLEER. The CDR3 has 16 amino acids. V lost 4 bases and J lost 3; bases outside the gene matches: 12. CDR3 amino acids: CASSPMTGQNIYEQYF. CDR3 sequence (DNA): TGCGCCAGCAGCCCGATGACGGGACAGAATATCTACGAGCAGTACTTC.

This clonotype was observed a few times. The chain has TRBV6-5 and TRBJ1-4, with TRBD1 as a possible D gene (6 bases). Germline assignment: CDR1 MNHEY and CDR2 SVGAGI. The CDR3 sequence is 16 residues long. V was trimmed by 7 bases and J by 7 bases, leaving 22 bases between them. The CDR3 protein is CASTKGGEIDSEKLFF. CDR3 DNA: TGTGCCAGCACGAAGGGGGGAGAAATTGATAGTGAAAAACTGTTTTTT.

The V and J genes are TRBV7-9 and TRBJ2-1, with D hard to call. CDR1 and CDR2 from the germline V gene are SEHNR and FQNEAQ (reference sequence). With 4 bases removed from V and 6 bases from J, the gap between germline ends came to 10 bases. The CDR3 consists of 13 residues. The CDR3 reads CASSWPSTNEQFF. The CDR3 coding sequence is TGTGCCAGCAGCTGGCCTAGTACCAATGAGCAGTTCTTC.

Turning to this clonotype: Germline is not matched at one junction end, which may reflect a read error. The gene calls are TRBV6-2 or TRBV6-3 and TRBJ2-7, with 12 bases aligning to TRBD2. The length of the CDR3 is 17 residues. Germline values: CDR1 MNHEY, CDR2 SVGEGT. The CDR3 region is CASSYSTGLAGSFEQYF. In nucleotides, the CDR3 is TGTGCCAGCAGTTACTCGACTGGACTAGCGGGATCCTTCGAGCAGTACTTC.

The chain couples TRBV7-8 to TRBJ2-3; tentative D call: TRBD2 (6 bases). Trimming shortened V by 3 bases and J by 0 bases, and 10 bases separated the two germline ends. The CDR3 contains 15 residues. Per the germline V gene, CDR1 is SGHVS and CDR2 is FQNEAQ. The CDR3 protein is CASSFQSGSTDTQYF. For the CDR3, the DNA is TGTGCCAGCAGCTTCCAAAGCGGGAGCACAGATACGCAGTATTTT. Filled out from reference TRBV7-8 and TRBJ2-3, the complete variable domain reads GAGVSQSPRYKVAKRGQDVALRCDPISGHVSLFWYQQALGQGPEFLTYFQNEAQLDKSGLPSDRFFAERPEGSVSTLKIQRTQQEDSAVYLCASSFQSGSTDTQYFGPGTRLTVL.

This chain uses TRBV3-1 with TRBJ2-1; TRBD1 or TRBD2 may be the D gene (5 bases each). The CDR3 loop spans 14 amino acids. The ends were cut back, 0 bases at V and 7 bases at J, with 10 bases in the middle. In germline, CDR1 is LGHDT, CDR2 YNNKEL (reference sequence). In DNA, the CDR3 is TGTGCCAGCAGCCAAGATACGGGACCGAATGAGCAGTTCTTC. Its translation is CASSQDTGPNEQFF.

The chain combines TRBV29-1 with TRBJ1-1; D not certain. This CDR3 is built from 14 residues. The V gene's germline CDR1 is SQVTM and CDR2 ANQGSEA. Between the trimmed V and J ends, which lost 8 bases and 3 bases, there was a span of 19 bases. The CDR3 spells CSPYSAWEDTEAFF. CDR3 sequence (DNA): TGCAGCCCATATTCCGCCTGGGAGGACACTGAAGCTTTCTTT.

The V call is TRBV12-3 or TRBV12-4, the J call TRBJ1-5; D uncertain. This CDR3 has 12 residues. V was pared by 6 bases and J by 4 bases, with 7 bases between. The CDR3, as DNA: TGTGCCAGCAGCCGTGAAAATCAGCCCCAGCATTTT. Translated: CASSRENQPQHF.